The clone carrying this T cell receptor beta chain is called medium-sized based on its frequency. Each sample's input was 250 ng genomic DNA, some 40,000 genome equivalents. These data are taken from a study of T cell clusters in autoimmune cytopenias. Study background: A median of about 49,000 TRB reads per sample yielded a median roughly 2,500 distinct clonotypes.

TRB was amplified by touch-down multiplex PCR, primer pools A and B combined. TCRdb re-called the multiplex PCR reads; every CDR3 protein appears as one record, without DNA. Recorded here are several thousand distinct CDR3 sequences; the top ten clones represent about 5%. The CDR3 loop spans 12 amino acids. Sample: peripheral blood. The chain recombines TRBV12-3 or TRBV12-4 with TRBJ2-1. The TCR sequence derives from a human donor with an autoimmune cytopenia or autoimmune hepatitis (not recorded which). This CDR3 reads CASSLHGNEQFF.